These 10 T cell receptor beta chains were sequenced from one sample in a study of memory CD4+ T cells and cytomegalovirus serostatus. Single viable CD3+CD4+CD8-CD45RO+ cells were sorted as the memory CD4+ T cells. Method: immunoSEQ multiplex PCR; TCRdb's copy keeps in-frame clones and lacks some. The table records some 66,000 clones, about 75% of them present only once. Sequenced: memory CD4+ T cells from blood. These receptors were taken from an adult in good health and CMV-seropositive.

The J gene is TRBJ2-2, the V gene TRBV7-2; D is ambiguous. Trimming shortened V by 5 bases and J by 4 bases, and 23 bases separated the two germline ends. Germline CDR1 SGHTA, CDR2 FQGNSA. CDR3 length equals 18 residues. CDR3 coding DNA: TGTGCCAGCAGCCCCCCCTTTGGCCGGGCAGTTGGCACCGGGGAGCTGTTTTTT. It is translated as CASSPPFGRAVGTGELFF. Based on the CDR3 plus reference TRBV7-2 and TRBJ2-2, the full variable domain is GAGVSQSPSNKVTEKGKDVELRCDPISGHTALYWYRQSLGQGLEFLIYFQGNSAPDKSGLPSDRFSAERTGGSVSTLTIQRTQQEDSAVYLCASSPPFGRAVGTGELFFGEGSRLTVL.

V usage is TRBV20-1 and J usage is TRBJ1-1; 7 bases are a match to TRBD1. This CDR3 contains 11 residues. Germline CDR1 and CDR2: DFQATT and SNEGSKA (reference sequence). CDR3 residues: CRTGTRGEAFF. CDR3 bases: TGCAGGACAGGGACAAGGGGTGAAGCTTTCTTT.

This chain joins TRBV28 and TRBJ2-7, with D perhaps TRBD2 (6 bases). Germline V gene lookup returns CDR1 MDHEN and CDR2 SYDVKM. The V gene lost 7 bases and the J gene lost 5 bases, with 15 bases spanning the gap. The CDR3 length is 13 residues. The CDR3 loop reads CASTLPGLHEQYF. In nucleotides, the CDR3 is TGTGCCAGCACCCTTCCGGGACTCCACGAGCAGTACTTC. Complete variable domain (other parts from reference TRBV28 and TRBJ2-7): DVKVTQSSRYLVKRTGEKVFLECVQDMDHENMFWYRQDPGLGLRLIYFSYDVKMKEKGDIPEGYSVSREKKERFSLILESASTNQTSMYLCASTLPGLHEQYFGPGTRLTVT.

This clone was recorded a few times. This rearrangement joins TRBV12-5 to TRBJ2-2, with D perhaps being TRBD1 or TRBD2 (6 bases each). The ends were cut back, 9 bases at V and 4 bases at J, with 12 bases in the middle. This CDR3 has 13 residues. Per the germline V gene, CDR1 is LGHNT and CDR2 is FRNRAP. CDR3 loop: CASQWGATGELFF. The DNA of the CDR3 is TGTGCTAGCCAGTGGGGGGCCACCGGGGAGCTGTTTTTT.

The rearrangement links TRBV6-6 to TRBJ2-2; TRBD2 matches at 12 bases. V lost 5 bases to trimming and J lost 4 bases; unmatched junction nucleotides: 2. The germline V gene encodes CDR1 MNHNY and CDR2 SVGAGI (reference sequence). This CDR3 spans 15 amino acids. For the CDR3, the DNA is TGTGCCAGCAGTAAACTAGCGGGAGGCACCGGGGAGCTGTTTTTT. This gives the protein CASSKLAGGTGELFF.

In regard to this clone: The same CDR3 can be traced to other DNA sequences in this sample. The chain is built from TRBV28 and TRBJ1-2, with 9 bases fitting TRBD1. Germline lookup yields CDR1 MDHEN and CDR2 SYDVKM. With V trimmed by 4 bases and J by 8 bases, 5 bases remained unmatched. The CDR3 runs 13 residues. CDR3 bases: TGTGCCAGCAGTTCCGGGACAGGGAAAGGCTACACCTTC. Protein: CASSSGTGKGYTF.

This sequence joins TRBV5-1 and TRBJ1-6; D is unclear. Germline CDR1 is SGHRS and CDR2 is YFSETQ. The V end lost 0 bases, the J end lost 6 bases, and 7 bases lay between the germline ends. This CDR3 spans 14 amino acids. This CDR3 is CASSLVSGNSPLHF. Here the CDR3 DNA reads TGCGCCAGCAGCTTGGTGTCCGGTAATTCACCCCTCCACTTT.

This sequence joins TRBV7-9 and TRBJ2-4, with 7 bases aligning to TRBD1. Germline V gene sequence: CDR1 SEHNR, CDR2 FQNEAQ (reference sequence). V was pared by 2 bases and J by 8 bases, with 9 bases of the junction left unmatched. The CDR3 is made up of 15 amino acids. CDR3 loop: CASSLTPPRGHIQYF. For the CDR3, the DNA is TGTGCCAGCAGCTTAACTCCTCCTAGGGGGCACATTCAGTACTTC.

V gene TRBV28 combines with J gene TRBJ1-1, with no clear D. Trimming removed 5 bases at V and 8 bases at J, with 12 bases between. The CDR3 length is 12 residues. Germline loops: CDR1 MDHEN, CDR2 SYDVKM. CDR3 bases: TGTGCCAGCAGTCTCAGGCACAAAGAAGCTTTCTTT. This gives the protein CASSLRHKEAFF.

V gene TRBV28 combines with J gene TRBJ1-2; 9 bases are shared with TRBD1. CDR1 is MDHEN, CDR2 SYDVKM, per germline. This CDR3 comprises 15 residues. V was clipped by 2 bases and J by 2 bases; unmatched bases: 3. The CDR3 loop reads CASSLAGTGNYGYTF. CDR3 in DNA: TGTGCCAGCAGTTTAGCTGGGACAGGGAACTATGGCTACACCTTC.